This T cell receptor (beta chain) was profiled in a study of cytomegalovirus exposure and HLA in healthy donors. The wider study: Earlier results showed 117 million unique TCR beta sequences derived from approximately 180 million T cells.

Primers included in the PCR were 60 Vbeta and 13 Jbeta primers. Profiled with immunoSEQ multiplex PCR; TCRdb holds only in-frame clones, not every one. The data show 120,000 to 150,000 clones, with over 75% seen just once and over 2% held by the top ten. Whole-study findings and limits: In a later analysis, HLA-associated TCR beta chains were more clonally expanded than equally common others.

Notes on this clone: The target antigen is unknown.

Germline V gene data show CDR1 as SEHNR and CDR2 as FQNEAQ (reference sequence). The CDR3 spans 16 residues. V was clipped by 3 bases and J by 5 bases, with 19 bases between them. The source material was PBMCs. This chain joins TRBV7-9 and TRBJ1-1; D gene uncertain. The receptor's source is a man aged 25 to 40 in good health and CMV-seronegative. CDR3 bases: TGTGCCAGCAGCTTGCGGGTCTCTGCCGAACAAACTGAAGCTTTCTTT. Amino acid sequence: CASSLRVSAEQTEAFF.